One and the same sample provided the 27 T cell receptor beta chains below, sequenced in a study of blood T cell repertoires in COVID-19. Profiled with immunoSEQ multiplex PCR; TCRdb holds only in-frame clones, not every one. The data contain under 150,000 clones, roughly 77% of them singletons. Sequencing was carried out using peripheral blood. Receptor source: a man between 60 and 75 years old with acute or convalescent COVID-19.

In DNA, the CDR3 is TGTGCCTGGACACTAGCGGCCTCCTACGAGCAGTACTTC. As protein: CAWTLAASYEQYF. The gene calls are TRBV30 and TRBJ2-7, with 8 bases aligning to TRBD2. CDR3 length: 13 residues. From germline, CDR1 is GTSNPN and CDR2 SVGIG (reference sequence). V lost 4 bases and J lost 0; bases outside the gene matches: 2.

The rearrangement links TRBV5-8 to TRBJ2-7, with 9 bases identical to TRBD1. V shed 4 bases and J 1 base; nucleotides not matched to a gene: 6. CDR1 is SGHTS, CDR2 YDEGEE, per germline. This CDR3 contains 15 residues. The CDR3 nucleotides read TGTGCCAGCAGCGCCCGGGACAGGGCTTCCTACGAGCAGTACTTC. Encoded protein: CASSARDRASYEQYF.

CDR3 nucleotides: TGTGCCAGCAGTGAGAACGGGGATTATGGCTACACCTTC. Amino acid sequence: CASSENGDYGYTF. This chain joins TRBV6-1 and TRBJ1-2; D remains unclear. This CDR3 contains 13 residues. Per the germline V gene, CDR1 is MNHNS and CDR2 is SASEGT. V was clipped by 3 bases and J by 5 bases, with 10 bases between them.

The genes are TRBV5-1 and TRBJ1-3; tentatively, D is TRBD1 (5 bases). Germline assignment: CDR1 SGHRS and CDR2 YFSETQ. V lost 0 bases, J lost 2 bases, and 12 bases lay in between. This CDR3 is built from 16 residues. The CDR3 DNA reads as TGCGCCAGCAGCTTGGATCAAGGGGTACCTGGAAACACCATATATTTT. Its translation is CASSLDQGVPGNTIYF.

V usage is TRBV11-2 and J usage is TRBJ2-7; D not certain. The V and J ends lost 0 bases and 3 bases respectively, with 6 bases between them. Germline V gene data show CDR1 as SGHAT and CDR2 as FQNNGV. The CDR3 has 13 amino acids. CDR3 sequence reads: CASSLDYNYEQYF. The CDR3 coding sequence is TGTGCCAGCAGCTTAGACTATAACTACGAGCAGTACTTC. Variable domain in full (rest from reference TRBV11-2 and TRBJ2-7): EAGVAQSPRYKIIEKRQSVAFWCNPISGHATLYWYQQILGQGPKLLIQFQNNGVVDDSQLPKDRFSAERLKGVDSTLKIQPAKLEDSAVYLCASSLDYNYEQYFGPGTRLTVT.

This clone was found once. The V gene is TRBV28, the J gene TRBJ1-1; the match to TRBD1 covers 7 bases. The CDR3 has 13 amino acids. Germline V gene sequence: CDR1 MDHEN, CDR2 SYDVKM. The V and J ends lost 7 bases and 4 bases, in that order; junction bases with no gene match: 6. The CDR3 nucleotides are TGTGCCAGCACCATGACAGGGACCACTGAAGCTTTCTTT. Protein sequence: CASTMTGTTEAFF.

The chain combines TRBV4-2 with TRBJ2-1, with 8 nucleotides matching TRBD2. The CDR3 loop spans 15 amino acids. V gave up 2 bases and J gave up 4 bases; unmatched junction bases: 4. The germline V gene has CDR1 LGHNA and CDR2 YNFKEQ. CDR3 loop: CASSQTTSGYNEQFF. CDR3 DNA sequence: TGTGCCAGCAGCCAAACAACTAGCGGTTACAATGAGCAGTTCTTC.

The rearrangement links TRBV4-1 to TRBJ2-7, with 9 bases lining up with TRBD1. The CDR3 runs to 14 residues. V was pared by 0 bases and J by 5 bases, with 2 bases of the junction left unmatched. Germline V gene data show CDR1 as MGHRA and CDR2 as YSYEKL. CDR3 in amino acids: CASSQEQGANEQYF. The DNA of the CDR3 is TGCGCCAGCAGCCAAGAACAGGGGGCAAACGAGCAGTACTTC.

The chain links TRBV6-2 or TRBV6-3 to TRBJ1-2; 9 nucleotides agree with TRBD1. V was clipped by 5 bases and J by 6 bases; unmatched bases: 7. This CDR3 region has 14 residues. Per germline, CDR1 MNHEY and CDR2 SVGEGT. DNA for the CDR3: TGTGCCAGCAGTCCGGGAACAGGGGGCCATGGCTACACCTTC. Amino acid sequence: CASSPGTGGHGYTF.

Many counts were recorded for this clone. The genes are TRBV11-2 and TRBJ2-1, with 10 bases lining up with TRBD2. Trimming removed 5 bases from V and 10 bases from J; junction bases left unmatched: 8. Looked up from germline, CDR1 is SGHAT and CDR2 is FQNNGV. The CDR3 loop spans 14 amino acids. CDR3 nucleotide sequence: TGTGCCAGCAGCGACCGAGGACTAGCGGACGAGCAGTTCTTC. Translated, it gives CASSDRGLADEQFF.

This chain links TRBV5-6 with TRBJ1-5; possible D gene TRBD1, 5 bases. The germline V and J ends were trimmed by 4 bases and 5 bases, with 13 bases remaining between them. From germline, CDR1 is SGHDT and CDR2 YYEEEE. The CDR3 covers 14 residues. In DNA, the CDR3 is TGTGCCAGCAGCCTGGGGGGGGGTGATCAGCCCCAGCATTTT. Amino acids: CASSLGGGDQPQHF.

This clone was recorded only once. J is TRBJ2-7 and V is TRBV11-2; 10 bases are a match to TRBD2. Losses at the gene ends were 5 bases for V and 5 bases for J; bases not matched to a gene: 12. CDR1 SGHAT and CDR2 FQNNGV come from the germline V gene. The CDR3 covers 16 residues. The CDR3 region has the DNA TGTGCCAGCAGCGAGCTAGCGGGAGTGTCTATGAACGAGCAGTACTTC. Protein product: CASSELAGVSMNEQYF.

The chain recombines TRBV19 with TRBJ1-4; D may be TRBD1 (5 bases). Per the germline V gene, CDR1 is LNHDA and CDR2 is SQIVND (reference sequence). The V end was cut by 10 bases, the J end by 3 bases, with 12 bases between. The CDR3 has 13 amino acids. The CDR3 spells CATGDSSNEKLFF. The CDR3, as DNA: TGTGCCACTGGCGACAGCTCTAATGAAAAACTGTTTTTT.

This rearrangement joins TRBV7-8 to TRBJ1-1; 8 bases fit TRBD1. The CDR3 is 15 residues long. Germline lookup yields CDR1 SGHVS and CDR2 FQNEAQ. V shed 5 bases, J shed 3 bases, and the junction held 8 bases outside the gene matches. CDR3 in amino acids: CASSQQGVAHTEAFF. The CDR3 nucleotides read TGTGCCAGCAGCCAACAGGGGGTAGCCCACACTGAAGCTTTCTTT.

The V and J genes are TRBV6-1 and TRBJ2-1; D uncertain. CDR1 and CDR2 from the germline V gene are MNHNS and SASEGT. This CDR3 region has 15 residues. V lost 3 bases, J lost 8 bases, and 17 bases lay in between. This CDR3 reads CASSDYGIGYDEQFF. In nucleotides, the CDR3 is TGTGCCAGCAGTGATTATGGTATCGGGTATGATGAGCAGTTCTTC.

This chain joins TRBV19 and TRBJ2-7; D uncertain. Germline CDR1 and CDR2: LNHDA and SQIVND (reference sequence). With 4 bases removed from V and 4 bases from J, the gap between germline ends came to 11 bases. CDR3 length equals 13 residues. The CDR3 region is CASSSPDNYEQYF. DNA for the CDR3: TGTGCCAGTAGTAGTCCAGACAATTACGAGCAGTACTTC.

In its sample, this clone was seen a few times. The CDR3 nucleotides read TGTGCCAGCAGCCCGCCCGGGACAGCAACCTACGAGCAGTACTTC. This gives the protein CASSPPGTATYEQYF. The rearrangement uses TRBV11-2 and TRBJ2-7; 7 bases fit TRBD1. The trim removed 5 bases at V and 2 bases at J, leaving 9 bases unmatched. The CDR3 runs to 15 residues. CDR1 is SGHAT, CDR2 FQNNGV, per germline.

In DNA, the CDR3 is TGCAGCGTCGAGGGGGTTTCGGATACGCAGTATTTT. It encodes CSVEGVSDTQYF. The chain employs TRBV29-1 and TRBJ2-3; D might be TRBD1 (6 bases). Trimming stripped 6 bases from V and 6 bases from J, with 13 bases between. CDR3 size: 12 residues. In germline, CDR1 is SQVTM, CDR2 ANQGSEA.

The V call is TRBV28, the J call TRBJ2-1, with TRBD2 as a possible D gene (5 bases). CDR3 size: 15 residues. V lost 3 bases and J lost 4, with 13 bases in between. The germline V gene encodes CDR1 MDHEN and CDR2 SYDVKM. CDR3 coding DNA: TGTGCCAGCAGTTTGGGAGCGGCTCGATACAATGAGCAGTTCTTC. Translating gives CASSLGAARYNEQFF.

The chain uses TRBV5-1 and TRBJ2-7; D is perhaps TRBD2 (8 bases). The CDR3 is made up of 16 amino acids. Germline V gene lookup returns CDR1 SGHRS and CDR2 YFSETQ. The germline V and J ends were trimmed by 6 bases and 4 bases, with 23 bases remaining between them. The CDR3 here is CASTPGGAGGRYEQYF. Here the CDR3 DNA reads TGCGCCAGCACCCCCGGGGGGGCAGGGGGAAGGTACGAGCAGTACTTC.

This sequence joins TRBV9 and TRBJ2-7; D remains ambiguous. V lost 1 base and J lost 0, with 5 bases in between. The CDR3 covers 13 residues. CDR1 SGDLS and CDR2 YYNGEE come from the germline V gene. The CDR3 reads CASSVSPSYEQYF. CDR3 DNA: TGTGCCAGCAGCGTATCTCCCTCCTACGAGCAGTACTTC.

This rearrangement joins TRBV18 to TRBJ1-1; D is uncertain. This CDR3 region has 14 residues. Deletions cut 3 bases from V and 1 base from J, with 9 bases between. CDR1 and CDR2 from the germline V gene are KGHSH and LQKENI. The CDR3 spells CASSPSIGNTEAFF. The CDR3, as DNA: TGTGCCAGCTCACCCTCTATCGGGAACACTGAAGCTTTCTTT. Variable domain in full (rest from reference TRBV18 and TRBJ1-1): NAGVMQNPRHLVRRRGQEARLRCSPMKGHSHVYWYRQLPEEGLKFMVYLQKENIIDESGMPKERFSAEFPKEGPSILRIQQVVRGDSAAYFCASSPSIGNTEAFFGQGTRLTVV.

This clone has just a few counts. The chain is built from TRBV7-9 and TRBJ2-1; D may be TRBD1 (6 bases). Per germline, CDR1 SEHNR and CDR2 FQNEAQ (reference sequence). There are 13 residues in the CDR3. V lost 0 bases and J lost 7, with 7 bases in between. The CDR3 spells CASSLADRNEQFF. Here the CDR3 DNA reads TGTGCCAGCAGCTTAGCCGACAGGAATGAGCAGTTCTTC.

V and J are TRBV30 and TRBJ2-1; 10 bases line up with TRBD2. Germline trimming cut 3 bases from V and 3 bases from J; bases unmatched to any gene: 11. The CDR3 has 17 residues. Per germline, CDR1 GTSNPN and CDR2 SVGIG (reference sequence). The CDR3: CAWSLYLLAGDYNEQFF. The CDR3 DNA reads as TGTGCCTGGAGCCTTTACCTCCTAGCGGGGGACTACAATGAGCAGTTCTTC.

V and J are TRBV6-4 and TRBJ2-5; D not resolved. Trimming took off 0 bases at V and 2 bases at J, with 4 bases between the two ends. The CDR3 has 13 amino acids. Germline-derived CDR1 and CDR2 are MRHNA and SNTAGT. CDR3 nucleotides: TGTGCCAGCAGTGACTCCCCTCAAGAGACCCAGTACTTC. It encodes CASSDSPQETQYF.

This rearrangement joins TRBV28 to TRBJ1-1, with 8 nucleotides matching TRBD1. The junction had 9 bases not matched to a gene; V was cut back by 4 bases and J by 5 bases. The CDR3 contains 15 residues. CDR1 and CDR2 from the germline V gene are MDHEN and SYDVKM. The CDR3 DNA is TGTGCCAGCAGTTCCCCGACAGGGGCAGGGACTGAAGCTTTCTTT. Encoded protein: CASSSPTGAGTEAFF.

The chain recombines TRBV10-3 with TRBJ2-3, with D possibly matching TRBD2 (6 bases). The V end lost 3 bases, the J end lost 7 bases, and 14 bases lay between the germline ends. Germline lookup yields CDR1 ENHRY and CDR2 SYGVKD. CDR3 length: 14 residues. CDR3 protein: CAISEHREFNTQYF. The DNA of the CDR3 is TGTGCCATCAGTGAACATCGGGAGTTCAATACGCAGTATTTT.